This T cell receptor beta chain was recovered during a study of T cell repertoires in cytomegalovirus infection. TCRdb ran MiXCR on the reads and lists one entry per CDR3 protein. The profile covers fewer than 1,000,000 distinct CDR3 sequences, with around 32% appearing a single time and 13% taken by the ten largest. A few counts support this clonotype. Its antigen is still unknown. The CDR3 is 17 amino acids. Trimming stripped 5 bases from V and 0 bases from J, with 18 bases between. Germline V CDR1 and CDR2: SGHRS, YFSETQ. Sequencing used cultured CD8+ T cells from PBMCs, obtained from culture after CMV antigen stimulation. The TCR was taken from a human donor in good health (CMV status not recorded). Some clones in this sample may be carry-over from other donors' samples. The chain recombines TRBV5-1 with TRBJ1-3, with D tentatively TRBD1 (6 bases). CDR3 residues: CASRFGGTGRSGNTIYF. CDR3 in DNA: TGCGCCAGCAGATTCGGGGGCACAGGGCGCTCTGGAAACACCATATATTTT.